What follows describes a single T cell receptor beta chain. The antigen remains undetermined. Specimens obtained from alopecia areata patients comprised lesional scalp punch biopsies and peripheral blood. PBMCs were stained for CD3, CD4 and CD8, and CD4+ and CD8+ T cells were sorted. Extracted RNA was reverse transcribed into cDNA, the sequencing template. Profiling relied on immunoSEQ multiplex PCR, and the TCRdb table lists in-frame clones only, not all of them. In the table there are 150,000 or so clones, over 70% of which are singletons. Germline V gene sequence: CDR1 SQVTM, CDR2 ANQGSEA. The CDR3 length is 17 residues. V gave up 2 bases and J gave up 1 base, with 21 bases separating them. This specimen belongs to a study of CD8+ T cells in alopecia areata. Overall study findings and caveats: Alphabeta T cells residing in normal skin are also sequenced in scalp samples. Possibly as an HLA-related effect, TCR sharing across patients appeared less clear than in mice.

The chain uses TRBV29-1 and TRBJ2-7; D possibly uses TRBD1 or TRBD2 (5 bases each). The TCR originated in a human donor with alopecia areata. Here the sequenced sample was CD8+ T cells sorted from blood, taken at week 0. CDR3 residues: CSVETLIRDRDSYEQYF. The CDR3 DNA follows: TGCAGCGTTGAAACTCTCATCCGGGACCGTGATTCCTACGAGCAGTACTTC.